This T cell receptor (beta chain) is drawn from a study of blood T cell repertoires in COVID-19. The overall study: Researchers got acute and convalescent COVID-19 samples from the United States, Italy and Spain. T cells, B-cell-depleted T cells, or PBMCs supplied cDNA or gDNA.

Trimming pared 1 base from V and 0 bases from J, leaving 19 bases between. The germline V gene encodes CDR1 SGHRS and CDR2 YFSETQ. The CDR3 has 18 amino acids. Seattle cases were enrolled at active infection and followed longitudinally. How the authors handled the data: Reference gene primer amplification gave estimated nucleated cell counts. The assay was immunoSEQ multiplex PCR, and TCRdb's table has in-frame clones only and misses some. That table gives V, J and clone size, and the DNA gave D and trimming. The data show about 410,000 clones, 89% seen once. The chain is built from TRBV5-1 and TRBJ1-2, with a tentative D call TRBD1 (5 bases). Sequencing was done on a sample of peripheral blood. The source of this sequence is a woman in her forties with COVID-19, enrolled during active disease. For the CDR3, the DNA is TGCGCCAGCAGCTTGCGGCACCAGGGAATTCGGTCTAACTATGGCTACACCTTC. As protein: CASSLRHQGIRSNYGYTF.